This T cell receptor beta chain is drawn from a study of technical replicates of blood from a handful of donors. Assay: immunoSEQ multiplex PCR; the TCRdb copy retains only in-frame clones and omits some. Of some 14,000 clones in the sample, 70% to 80% were seen once. V was trimmed by 4 bases and J by 3 bases, leaving 12 bases between them. This CDR3 has 15 amino acids. Germline V CDR1 and CDR2: MNHEY, SVGAGI. The chain uses TRBV6-5 and TRBJ1-4; possible D gene TRBD1, 6 bases. Sequencing input: PBMCs. This TCR was sampled from a human donor in good health. The CDR3 nucleotides read TGTGCCAGCAGTTTATCAGGACAGCCTAATGAAAAACTGTTTTTT. It codes for CASSLSGQPNEKLFF.